The clone carrying this T cell receptor (beta chain) was seen a single time. At one end the junction does not follow the germline gene, possibly because of a read error. Half of the eight donors gave roughly 0.5-1 mL blood during surgery. Blood DNA came from all available leukocytes, not a fixed cell number. Generated by immunoSEQ multiplex PCR, the TCRdb table keeps only in-frame clones and is missing some. The sample includes some 57,000 clones, 94% seen only once; the top ten take roughly 5.6%. The data stem from a study of human thymus T cells. The CDR3 is 15 amino acids. CDR1 is SGHNT, CDR2 YENEEA, per germline.

This chain links TRBV11-3 with TRBJ2-6; maybe TRBD2 (6 bases). Sequencing was performed on blood. This TCR came from a boy younger than two with a congenital heart defect but otherwise immunologically healthy. DNA of the CDR3: TGTGCCAGCAGCTTGCGACCGGGACTTAGGCACTTCTCGGCTTTC. This gives the protein CASSLRPGLRHFSAF.